Listed below are T cell receptor beta chains from one sample, sequenced in a study of blood T cell repertoires in COVID-19. TCRdb's copy holds only in-frame clones and misses some; the assay was immunoSEQ multiplex PCR. The table records 150,000 to 180,000 clones, just under 85% of them present only once. Specimen: peripheral blood. All receptors derive from a woman aged 60-75 years with acute or convalescent COVID-19. Both conserved end residues are part of each CDR3. A D gene is named only where the DNA matches it firmly. The size entry is marked missing in some rows and otherwise reads once, few, many or a size class.

v_gene: TRBV9; abundance: -; d_gene: -; j_gene: TRBJ1-1; CDR3aa: CASSLAGLGTEAFF; CDR3nt: TGTGCCAGCAGCCTAGCAGGACTGGGCACTGAAGCTTTCTTT
v_gene: TRBV12-3/TRBV12-4; abundance: -; d_gene: TRBD1; j_gene: TRBJ1-2; CDR3aa: CASSEQGNYGYTF; CDR3nt: TGTGCCAGCAGTGAACAGGGGAACTATGGCTACACCTTC
v_gene: TRBV5-1; abundance: -; d_gene: TRBD2; j_gene: TRBJ2-5; CDR3aa: CASSLAEAGGPGETQYF; CDR3nt: TGCGCCAGCAGCTTGGCTGAGGCGGGGGGGCCGGGGGAGACCCAGTACTTC
v_gene: TRBV18; abundance: -; d_gene: TRBD1; j_gene: TRBJ2-7; CDR3aa: CASSPMTGGIYEQYF; CDR3nt: TGTGCCAGCTCACCAATGACAGGGGGCATCTACGAGCAGTACTTC
v_gene: TRBV11-1; abundance: -; d_gene: TRBD2; j_gene: TRBJ2-1; CDR3aa: CASSFDLAGDYNEQFF; CDR3nt: TGTGCCAGCAGCTTCGACCTAGCGGGAGACTACAATGAGCAGTTCTTC
v_gene: TRBV5-1; abundance: once; d_gene: TRBD2; j_gene: TRBJ2-1; CDR3aa: CASSSAKGLAGNYNEQFF; CDR3nt: TGCGCCAGCAGCTCGGCTAAGGGGTTAGCGGGCAATTACAATGAGCAGTTCTTC
v_gene: TRBV9; abundance: -; d_gene: -; j_gene: TRBJ1-1; CDR3aa: CASSPSRGDAFF; CDR3nt: TGTGCCAGCAGCCCCTCCCGGGGAGACGCTTTCTTT
v_gene: TRBV2; abundance: -; d_gene: TRBD1; j_gene: TRBJ2-3; CDR3aa: CASGQVTDTQYF; CDR3nt: TGTGCCAGTGGACAGGTTACAGATACGCAGTATTTT
v_gene: TRBV18; abundance: once; d_gene: TRBD1; j_gene: TRBJ2-3; CDR3aa: CASSLQGGSTDTQYF; CDR3nt: TGTGCCAGCTCACTACAGGGGGGAAGCACAGATACGCAGTATTTT
v_gene: TRBV6-1; abundance: few; d_gene: -; j_gene: TRBJ2-7; CDR3aa: CASSEETGSSYEQYF; CDR3nt: TGTGCCAGCAGTGAAGAGACGGGTAGCTCCTACGAGCAGTACTTC
v_gene: TRBV30; abundance: -; d_gene: -; j_gene: TRBJ1-1; CDR3aa: CAWSVQAEAFF; CDR3nt: TGTGCCTGGAGTGTACAGGCTGAAGCTTTCTTT
v_gene: TRBV28; abundance: -; d_gene: -; j_gene: TRBJ1-2; CDR3aa: CASSFAARQNYGYTF; CDR3nt: TGTGCCAGCAGTTTCGCGGCGAGGCAGAACTATGGCTACACCTTC
v_gene: TRBV2; abundance: -; d_gene: TRBD2; j_gene: TRBJ2-5; CDR3aa: CASSERSGGPYPTYF; CDR3nt: TGTGCCAGCAGTGAAAGAAGCGGGGGGCCATACCCCACGTACTTC
v_gene: TRBV7-2; abundance: once; d_gene: -; j_gene: TRBJ1-4; CDR3aa: CASSLGGGQREKLFF; CDR3nt: TGTGCCAGCAGCTTGGGCGGGGGGCAAAGGGAAAAACTGTTTTTT
v_gene: TRBV11-3; abundance: -; d_gene: TRBD2; j_gene: TRBJ2-1; CDR3aa: CASSAGGGRNEQFF; CDR3nt: TGTGCCAGCAGCGCGGGGGGGGGTCGTAATGAGCAGTTCTTC
v_gene: TRBV30; abundance: -; d_gene: -; j_gene: TRBJ1-1; CDR3aa: CAWKAGGTEAFF; CDR3nt: TGTGCCTGGAAGGCGGGCGGTACTGAAGCTTTCTTT
v_gene: TRBV7-9; abundance: -; d_gene: TRBD1; j_gene: TRBJ1-2; CDR3aa: CASSLNRGQASNYGYTF; CDR3nt: TGTGCCAGCAGCTTAAACCGGGGACAGGCCTCTAACTATGGCTACACCTTC
v_gene: TRBV7-8; abundance: -; d_gene: -; j_gene: TRBJ2-2; CDR3aa: CASSLRELVAGELFF; CDR3nt: TGTGCCAGCAGCCTCCGGGAGTTGGTCGCCGGGGAGCTGTTTTTT
v_gene: TRBV19; abundance: -; d_gene: TRBD1; j_gene: TRBJ1-5; CDR3aa: CASLDRGSGQPQHF; CDR3nt: TGTGCCAGTTTGGACAGGGGATCAGGTCAGCCCCAGCATTTT
v_gene: TRBV4-2; abundance: -; d_gene: TRBD2; j_gene: TRBJ2-5; CDR3aa: CASSQDASGGEETQYF; CDR3nt: TGTGCCAGCAGCCAAGACGCCAGCGGGGGGGAGGAGACCCAGTACTTC
v_gene: TRBV19; abundance: once; d_gene: -; j_gene: TRBJ1-1; CDR3aa: CASSRGGNTEAFF; CDR3nt: TGTGCCAGTAGTCGAGGGGGGAACACTGAAGCTTTCTTT
v_gene: TRBV28; abundance: few; d_gene: TRBD1; j_gene: TRBJ1-5; CDR3aa: CASSLRQGNNQPQHF; CDR3nt: TGTGCCAGCAGTTTACGACAGGGAAATAATCAGCCCCAGCATTTT
v_gene: TRBV5-4; abundance: many; d_gene: -; j_gene: TRBJ2-7; CDR3aa: CASSSGSYEQYF; CDR3nt: TGTGCCAGCAGCTCGGGCTCCTACGAGCAGTACTTC
v_gene: TRBV5-4; abundance: -; d_gene: -; j_gene: TRBJ1-2; CDR3aa: CASSPGGGGYGYTF; CDR3nt: TGTGCCAGCAGCCCCGGTGGGGGAGGCTATGGCTACACCTTC
v_gene: TRBV30; abundance: -; d_gene: -; j_gene: TRBJ1-2; CDR3aa: CAWTGSTNYGYTF; CDR3nt: TGTGCCTGGACAGGTTCAACTAACTATGGCTACACCTTC
v_gene: TRBV6-6; abundance: -; d_gene: -; j_gene: TRBJ1-5; CDR3aa: CASSYGQYSNQPQHF; CDR3nt: TGTGCCAGCAGTTACGGGCAATATAGCAATCAGCCCCAGCATTTT
v_gene: TRBV5-1; abundance: -; d_gene: -; j_gene: TRBJ1-1; CDR3aa: CASSLRGAEAFF; CDR3nt: TGCGCCAGCAGCTTGAGAGGAGCTGAAGCTTTCTTT